The 21 T cell receptor beta chains presented below share a single source sample, sequenced in a study of brain T cells in children with intractable seizures (dated by TCRdb to the early 2020s). The sample's time point label is to be understood as: resected brain tissue, or blood drawn just prior to surgery. Library prep was done by the immunoSEQ multiplex PCR assay. TCRdb provides this immuneACCESS table in a form limited to in-frame rearrangements. Some clones are lacking; in checked studies, under half of them reflect an unresolved V gene, and why the rest are absent is not known. The sample yields 55,000 to 80,000 clones; about 96% were counted once. The top ten clones comprise roughly 0.4% of the sample. The starting material was peripheral blood, obtained at surgery. The receptors derive from a boy less than two years old with focal cortical dysplasia and intractable seizures.

Worth noting for this clone: At the DNA level, this CDR3 is encoded by other sequences in the same sample as well. The rearrangement joins TRBV9 to TRBJ2-1, with TRBD2 identical over 9 bases. CDR1 SGDLS and CDR2 YYNGEE come from the germline V gene. The CDR3 is 15 amino acids. Trimming cost V 5 bases and J 2 bases; bases outside gene matches: 5. The CDR3 protein is CASSRSGGPYNEQFF. The CDR3 region has the DNA TGTGCCAGCAGTCGTAGCGGGGGTCCCTACAATGAGCAGTTCTTC.

The J gene is TRBJ2-5, the V gene TRBV27, with TRBD1 identical over 9 bases. Unmatched junction bases numbered 10, after V lost 6 bases and J lost 5 bases. CDR3 length equals 15 residues. Germline V CDR1 and CDR2: MNHEY, SMNVEV (reference sequence). The CDR3 is CASRSGTGWGETQYF. For the CDR3, the DNA is TGTGCCAGCAGGTCAGGGACAGGGTGGGGGGAGACCCAGTACTTC.

This chain uses TRBV13 with TRBJ2-1; 10 bases align to TRBD2. The CDR3 consists of 15 residues. Germline V CDR1 and CDR2: PRHDT, FYEKMQ (reference sequence). The V gene end was trimmed by 2 bases and the J gene end by 8 bases; junction bases not matched to a gene: 6. The DNA of the CDR3 is TGTGCCAGCAGCTTACTAGCGGGGGACTTGGATGAGCAGTTCTTC. Translated, it gives CASSLLAGDLDEQFF.

The V and J genes are TRBV20-1 and TRBJ1-1; no definite D call. Germline assignment: CDR1 DFQATT and CDR2 SNEGSKA (reference sequence). This CDR3 is 11 amino acids long. V was pared by 7 bases and J by 7 bases, with 13 bases between. The CDR3: CSVNWAVEAFF. DNA of the CDR3: TGCAGTGTGAATTGGGCGGTTGAAGCTTTCTTT.

The chain carries TRBV18 and TRBJ1-6; TRBD1 matches 8 bases. The CDR3 sequence is 14 residues long. CDR1 KGHSH and CDR2 LQKENI come from the germline V gene. V trimming: 3 bases; J trimming: 9 bases; junction bases outside the gene matches: 4. CDR3 residues: CASSPGQGASPLHF. CDR3 nucleotide sequence: TGTGCCAGCTCACCCGGACAGGGAGCTTCACCCCTCCACTTT.

The chain joins TRBV6-5 to TRBJ1-1; TRBD1 matches 11 bases. V gave up 8 bases and J gave up 4 bases; unmatched junction bases: 3. The length of the CDR3 is 13 residues. CDR1 and CDR2 from the germline V gene are MNHEY and SVGAGI. The chain's CDR3 is CASEDRGRTEAFF. CDR3 nucleotide sequence: TGTGCCAGCGAGGACAGGGGGCGCACTGAAGCTTTCTTT.

The V and J genes are TRBV4-2 and TRBJ2-6; 14 positions match TRBD2. V lost 2 bases and J lost 1; bases outside the gene matches: 4. Germline CDR1 reads LGHNA; CDR2 reads YNFKEQ. The CDR3 is 19 amino acids. The DNA for the CDR3 is TGTGCCAGCAGCCAACTGGGACTAGCGGGAGTTTCTGGGGCCAACGTCCTGACTTTC. Protein: CASSQLGLAGVSGANVLTF.

For the CDR3, the DNA is TGTGCCAGCAGTAACCGGGGTAATGAAAAACTGTTTTTT. It is translated as CASSNRGNEKLFF. V is TRBV2 and J is TRBJ1-4; D remains ambiguous. The germline V and J ends were trimmed by 5 bases and 4 bases, with 8 bases remaining between them. There are 13 residues in the CDR3. Germline CDR1 is SNHLY and CDR2 is FYNNEI.

V gene TRBV11-2 combines with J gene TRBJ2-5; D perhaps matches TRBD1 (6 bases). V was pared by 6 bases and J by 2 bases, with 10 bases between. The CDR3 is 13 residues long. Germline V CDR1 and CDR2: SGHAT, FQNNGV. The CDR3 loop reads CASSQGSQETQYF. The CDR3 coding sequence is TGTGCCAGCAGTCAGGGGTCTCAAGAGACCCAGTACTTC.

V is TRBV19 and J is TRBJ2-7; 8 nucleotides agree with TRBD2. This CDR3 has 15 residues. Germline-derived CDR1 and CDR2 are LNHDA and SQIVND (reference sequence). Unmatched junction bases numbered 9, after V lost 5 bases and J lost 3 bases. DNA for the CDR3: TGTGCCAGTAGTTTTAGAGCGGGAGAGCGCTACGAGCAGTACTTC. As protein: CASSFRAGERYEQYF. Full variable domain (rest looked up from reference TRBV19 and TRBJ2-7): DGGITQSPKYLFRKEGQNVTLSCEQNLNHDAMYWYRQDPGQGLRLIYYSQIVNDFQKGDIAEGYSVSREKKESFPLTVTSAQKNPTAFYLCASSFRAGERYEQYFGPGTRLTVT.

The chain uses TRBV7-9 and TRBJ1-4, with a possible D match to TRBD1 (5 bases). The V end was cut by 6 bases, the J end by 4 bases, with 24 bases between. The germline V gene has CDR1 SEHNR and CDR2 FQNEAQ (reference sequence). The length of the CDR3 is 18 residues. The CDR3 nucleotides read TGTGCCAGCAGACACAACACGGGCCGGACACGGGTTAATGAAAAACTGTTTTTT. This gives the protein CASRHNTGRTRVNEKLFF.

The rearrangement links TRBV7-8 to TRBJ1-1; D unclear. CDR1 is SGHVS, CDR2 FQNEAQ, per germline. The V and J ends lost 6 bases and 1 base respectively, with 12 bases between them. The CDR3 is made up of 14 amino acids. The CDR3 DNA follows: TGTGCCAGCAGTCTCGACGGGCCGAACACTGAAGCTTTCTTT. Its translation: CASSLDGPNTEAFF.

The chain employs TRBV10-3 and TRBJ2-7; TRBD2 might be the D (6 bases). The CDR3 has 13 residues. Germline V gene sequence: CDR1 ENHRY, CDR2 SYGVKD. The V gene lost 3 bases and the J gene lost 6 bases, with 12 bases spanning the gap. CDR3 DNA: TGTGCCATCAGTGAAGTATTGGGGGGCGAGCAGTACTTC. It translates to CAISEVLGGEQYF.

Details on this clone: Additional DNA sequences in this sample encode the identical CDR3. The CDR3 sequence is CASSLVETQYF. CDR3 nucleotides: TGTGCCAGCAGTTTAGTGGAGACCCAGTACTTC. This chain connects TRBV12-3 or TRBV12-4 to TRBJ2-5; D call uncertain. The CDR3 consists of 11 residues. With 1 base removed from V and 5 bases from J, the gap between germline ends came to 2 bases.

As DNA, the CDR3 is TGCGCCAGCAGCTTGTTGGGAAGCGGGGCCGGGGAGACCCAGTACTTC. It translates to CASSLLGSGAGETQYF. The chain has TRBV5-1 and TRBJ2-5; 7 bases are a match to TRBD2. Germline V gene data show CDR1 as SGHRS and CDR2 as YFSETQ. Trimming cost V 1 base and J 5 bases; bases outside gene matches: 11. The CDR3 is made up of 16 amino acids.

The gene calls are TRBV5-1 and TRBJ1-1, with D possibly being TRBD1 (6 bases). The V and J ends lost 1 base and 5 bases respectively, with 18 bases between them. The germline CDR1 and CDR2 sequences are SGHRS and YFSETQ. This CDR3 spans 16 amino acids. CDR3: CASSLTLHREDTEAFF. CDR3 DNA sequence: TGCGCCAGCAGCTTGACCCTTCACAGGGAAGATACTGAAGCTTTCTTT.

V and J are TRBV5-1 and TRBJ2-7; 7 bases agree with TRBD1. CDR3 size: 16 residues. The V gene's germline CDR1 is SGHRS and CDR2 YFSETQ. V shed 4 bases, J shed 3 bases, and the junction held 13 bases outside the gene matches. This CDR3 reads CASSQWTGAVDYEQYF. The CDR3 nucleotides read TGCGCCAGCAGCCAGTGGACAGGTGCAGTCGACTACGAGCAGTACTTC. Full variable domain (remainder filled in from reference TRBV5-1 and TRBJ2-7): KAGVTQTPRYLIKTRGQQVTLSCSPISGHRSVSWYQQTPGQGLQFLFEYFSETQRNKGNFPGRFSGRQFSNSRSEMNVSTLELGDSALYLCASSQWTGAVDYEQYFGPGTRLTVT.

V and J are TRBV19 and TRBJ2-1, with D possibly matching TRBD2 (6 bases). Germline CDR1 is LNHDA and CDR2 is SQIVND (reference sequence). The ends were cut back, 5 bases at V and 4 bases at J, with 15 bases in the middle. This CDR3 comprises 15 residues. The CDR3: CASSVGGVGYNEQFF. CDR3 coding DNA: TGTGCCAGTAGTGTAGGCGGGGTGGGGTACAATGAGCAGTTCTTC.

This chain connects TRBV9 to TRBJ2-4; 7 bases agree with TRBD2. V shed 2 bases and J 0 bases; nucleotides not matched to a gene: 5. The CDR3 totals 16 residues. Germline-derived CDR1 and CDR2 are SGDLS and YYNGEE. CDR3 protein: CASSVGGGLAKNIQYF. The CDR3 DNA reads TGTGCCAGCAGCGTCGGCGGGGGTCTAGCCAAAAACATTCAGTACTTC. Filled out from reference TRBV9 and TRBJ2-4, the complete variable domain reads DSGVTQTPKHLITATGQRVTLRCSPRSGDLSVYWYQQSLDQGLQFLIQYYNGEERAKGNILERFSAQQFPDLHSELNLSSLELGDSALYFCASSVGGGLAKNIQYFGAGTRLSVL.

V usage is TRBV19 and J usage is TRBJ1-5; 11 positions match TRBD1. This CDR3 has 14 amino acids. V trimming: 6 bases; J trimming: 7 bases; junction bases outside the gene matches: 5. Germline assignment: CDR1 LNHDA and CDR2 SQIVND (reference sequence). CDR3 in DNA: TGTGCCAGTAGCGGGACAGGGGGTGGGCAGCCCCAGCATTTT. This encodes CASSGTGGGQPQHF.

The genes are TRBV7-9 and TRBJ2-1, with a weak D call TRBD2 (6 bases). The CDR3 runs to 17 residues. From germline, CDR1 is SEHNR and CDR2 FQNEAQ (reference sequence). Between the trimmed V and J ends, which lost 5 bases and 0 bases, there was a span of 17 bases. The CDR3 here is CASSLSLAGSSYNEQFF. CDR3 DNA: TGTGCCAGCAGCCTCTCCTTGGCGGGGAGCTCCTACAATGAGCAGTTCTTC.